The 5 T cell receptor beta chains presented below share a single source sample, sequenced in a study of blood T cells in healthy people across ages. The use of a sample-barcoded 5' primer and a J-beta primer mix characterized a second PCR of about 6 to 12 cycles. TCRdb recomputed calls from the 5' RACE reads with MiXCR, one row per CDR3 protein. Altogether about 1,000,000 distinct CDR3 sequences are present, less than 50% being singletons, with the ten largest covering approximately 17%. Sequenced input: blood. The receptor source for this set is a woman aged 60-75 years in good health.

This clonotype was counted a few times. This chain links TRBV24-1 with TRBJ2-1, with D hard to call. This CDR3 is built from 12 residues. CDR1 and CDR2 from the germline V gene are KGHDR and SFDVKD. Trimming left V 0 bases short and J 10 bases short, with 6 bases between. Here the CDR3 reads CATSDLVGEQFF. The CDR3 bases are TGTGCCACCAGTGATTTGGTGGGAGAGCAGTTCTTC.

The chain joins TRBV29-1 to TRBJ2-1; TRBD1 matches 10 bases. Germline V gives CDR1 SQVTM, CDR2 ANQGSEA. The CDR3 runs 14 residues. Germline trimming cut 5 bases from V and 7 bases from J; bases unmatched to any gene: 8. The CDR3 DNA is TGCAGCGTTTACCGGGACAGGGGTAGGAATGAGCAGTTCTTC. Its translation: CSVYRDRGRNEQFF.

V usage is TRBV19 and J usage is TRBJ2-5, with D tentatively TRBD2 (6 bases). The CDR3 loop spans 16 amino acids. Trimming took off 5 bases at V and 11 bases at J, with 27 bases between the two ends. Germline V lookup: CDR1 LNHDA, CDR2 SQIVND (reference sequence). The DNA of the CDR3 is TGTGCCAGTAGTTTCGTCGGGAGAACGGGACTCAATGAGCAGTACTTC. This codes for CASSFVGRTGLNEQYF. Full variable domain (remainder filled in from reference TRBV19 and TRBJ2-5): DGGITQSPKYLFRKEGQNVTLSCEQNLNHDAMYWYRQDPGQGLRLIYYSQIVNDFQKGDIAEGYSVSREKKESFPLTVTSAQKNPTAFYLCASSFVGRTGLNEQYFGPGTRLLVL.

With regard to this clonotype: One end of the junction fails to match germline, which may point to a read error. The chain combines TRBV10-3 with TRBJ2-1; D may match TRBD1 or TRBD2 (5 bases each). The CDR3 runs to 12 residues. Germline CDR1 is ENHRY and CDR2 is SYGVKD. The DNA of the CDR3 is TGTGCCAACAGTGGGGCGAGGGATGAGCAGTTCTTC. Translation gives CANSGARDEQFF.

This clonotype has only a few counts. With a much larger clone just one base away, this may be a read error. The CDR3 loop is CSVEAGIINEQYF. The CDR3 DNA sequence: TGCAGCGTTGAAGCCGGGATAATTAATGAGCAGTACTTC. The chain has TRBV29-1 and TRBJ2-5; TRBD2 might be the D (5 bases). CDR3 length: 13 amino acids. CDR1 is SQVTM, CDR2 ANQGSEA, per germline. V lost 1 base to trimming and J lost 11 bases, with 17 bases between them.